This TCR beta chain is drawn from a study of blood T cell repertoires in COVID-19. Assay: immunoSEQ multiplex PCR; the TCRdb copy retains only in-frame clones and omits some. Of some 410,000 clones listed, roughly 90% are singletons. The receptor was isolated from a woman in her twenties or thirties with acute COVID-19. The sample consisted of PBMCs or T cells enriched from blood (not recorded which).

The CDR3 DNA reads TGTGCCATCAGTGAGTCGAAGGGGTTCGGAGTCTACACCTTC. Its translation: CAISESKGFGVYTF. The chain recombines TRBV10-3 with TRBJ1-2, with D perhaps TRBD1 (5 bases). V dropped 0 bases and J dropped 10 bases, with 15 bases sitting between them. Germline assignment: CDR1 ENHRY and CDR2 SYGVKD. CDR3 length equals 14 residues.